The source of this TCR beta chain is a study of vaccination effects on CD4 cells after COVID-19. CDR3 length equals 13 residues. J lost 7 bases, V lost 6 bases, and 8 bases had no gene match. In germline, CDR1 is MNHEY, CDR2 SVGAGI. About this clone: Its target is unknown.

Only in-frame clones appear in the TCRdb table, and some are missing; sequencing was by immunoSEQ multiplex PCR. The repertoire holds fewer than 25,000 clones, 55% to 85% seen once, with around 9.6% in the top ten. Antigen-specific CD4+ T cells were expanded with viral peptide pools in the ViraFEST assay before sequencing. Following culture for roughly 10 days, CD4+ T cells were isolated. Participants got two doses of BNT162b2 or mRNA-1273 vaccine. The origin of this receptor is a human donor who received a COVID-19 vaccine. V gene TRBV6-5 combines with J gene TRBJ1-2; TRBD1 matches 7 bases. This specimen was CD4+ T cells from PBMCs cultured with HCoV-NL63 spike peptides, taken after COVID-19 vaccination. The CDR3, as DNA: TGTGCCAGCAGGGAGCGGGACAGAGGTGGCTACACCTTC. Protein product: CASRERDRGGYTF.